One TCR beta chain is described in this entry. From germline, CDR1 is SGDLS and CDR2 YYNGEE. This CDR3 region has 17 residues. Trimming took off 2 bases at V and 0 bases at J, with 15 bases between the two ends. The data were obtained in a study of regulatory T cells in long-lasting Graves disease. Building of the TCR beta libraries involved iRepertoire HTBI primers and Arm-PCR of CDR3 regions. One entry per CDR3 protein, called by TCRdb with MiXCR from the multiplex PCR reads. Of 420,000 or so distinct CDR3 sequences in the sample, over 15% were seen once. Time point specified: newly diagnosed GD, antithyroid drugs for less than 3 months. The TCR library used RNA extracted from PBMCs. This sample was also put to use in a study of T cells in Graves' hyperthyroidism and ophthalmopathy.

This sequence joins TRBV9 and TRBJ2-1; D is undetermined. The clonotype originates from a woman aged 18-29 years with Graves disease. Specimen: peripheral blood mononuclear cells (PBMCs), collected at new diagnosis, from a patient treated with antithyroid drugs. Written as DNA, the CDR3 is TGTGCCAGCAGCGTCAGGAACCAAGTGAGCTCCTACAATGAGCAGTTCTTC. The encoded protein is CASSVRNQVSSYNEQFF.